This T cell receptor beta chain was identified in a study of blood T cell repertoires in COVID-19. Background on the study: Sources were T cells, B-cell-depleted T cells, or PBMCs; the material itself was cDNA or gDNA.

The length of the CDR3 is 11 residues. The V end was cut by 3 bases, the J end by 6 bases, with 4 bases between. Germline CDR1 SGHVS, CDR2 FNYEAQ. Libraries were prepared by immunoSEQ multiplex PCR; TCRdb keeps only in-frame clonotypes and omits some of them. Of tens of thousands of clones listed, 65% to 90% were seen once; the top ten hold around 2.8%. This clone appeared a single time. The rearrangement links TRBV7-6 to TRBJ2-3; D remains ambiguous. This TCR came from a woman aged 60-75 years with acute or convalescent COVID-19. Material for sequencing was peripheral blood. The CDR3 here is CASSFGDTQYF. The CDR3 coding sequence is TGTGCCAGCAGCTTCGGGGATACGCAGTATTTT.